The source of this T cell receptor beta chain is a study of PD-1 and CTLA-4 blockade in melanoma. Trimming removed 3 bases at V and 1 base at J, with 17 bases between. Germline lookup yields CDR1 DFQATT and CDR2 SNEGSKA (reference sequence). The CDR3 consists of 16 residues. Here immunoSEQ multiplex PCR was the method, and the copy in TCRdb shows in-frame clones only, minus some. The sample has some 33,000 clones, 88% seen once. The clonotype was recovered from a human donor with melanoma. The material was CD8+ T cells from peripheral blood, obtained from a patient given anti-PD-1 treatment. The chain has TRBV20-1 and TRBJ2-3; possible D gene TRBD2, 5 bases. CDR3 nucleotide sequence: TGCAGTGCTAGTAGCCCGGCGGGCCCGGGCACAGATACGCAGTATTTT. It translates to CSASSPAGPGTDTQYF.